The 14 T cell receptor beta chains in this list originate from one sample, sequenced in a study of blood T cell repertoires in COVID-19. The assay was immunoSEQ multiplex PCR, and TCRdb's table has in-frame clones only and misses some. The sample yields under 300,000 clones, roughly nine tenths seen once. The material sequenced was peripheral blood. These receptors were taken from a man in his sixties with acute or convalescent COVID-19.

This clone was detected only once. CDR3 in DNA: TGTGCCAGCAGAGACCAGGGGGCGAACAATTCACCCCTCCACTTT. Encoded protein: CASRDQGANNSPLHF. The rearrangement joins TRBV6-4 to TRBJ1-6; 8 positions match TRBD1. CDR1 and CDR2 from the germline V gene are MRHNA and SNTAGT. The CDR3 consists of 15 residues. V gave up 6 bases and J gave up 7 bases; unmatched junction bases: 8.

The rearrangement joins TRBV12-2 to TRBJ2-7; the D call TRBD2 from the table was never checked on the DNA. TRBV12-2 constitutes a pseudogene. The CDR3 runs to 15 residues. The CDR3 here is CASRERDLGGYEQYF. CDR3 sequence (DNA): TGTGCAAGTCGCGAACGCGACCTCGGGGGCTACGAGCAGTACTTC.

The chain employs TRBV30 and TRBJ2-7, with 9 bases lining up with TRBD1. V shed 2 bases and J 2 bases; nucleotides not matched to a gene: 4. The CDR3 extends over 14 amino acids. In germline, CDR1 is GTSNPN, CDR2 SVGIG (reference sequence). The CDR3 DNA reads as TGTGCCTGGAGTCTCGACAGGGGGACCTACGAGCAGTACTTC. Amino acid sequence: CAWSLDRGTYEQYF. Looking up the rest from reference TRBV30 and TRBJ2-7 gives the full variable domain: SQTIHQWPATLVQPVGSPLSLECTVEGTSNPNLYWYRQAAGRGLQLLFYSVGIGQISSEVPQNLSASRPQDRQFILSSKKLLLSDSGFYLCAWSLDRGTYEQYFGPGTRLTVT.

The V call is TRBV2, the J call TRBJ2-1, with a weak D call TRBD2 (7 bases). V was clipped by 6 bases and J by 7 bases, with 19 bases between them. The germline V gene encodes CDR1 SNHLY and CDR2 FYNNEI. The CDR3 runs 15 residues. CDR3 nucleotides: TGTGCCAGCAGACTTAGCTTAGGGGGGGTTAATGAGCAGTTCTTC. Its translation: CASRLSLGGVNEQFF.

This chain uses TRBV7-9 with TRBJ2-7; a possible D gene is TRBD1 (6 bases). The V end lost 2 bases, the J end lost 1 base, and 12 bases lay between the germline ends. From germline, CDR1 is SEHNR and CDR2 FQNEAQ (reference sequence). This CDR3 has 15 amino acids. CDR3 protein: CASSLWDGQSYEQYF. CDR3 nucleotides: TGTGCCAGCAGCTTATGGGATGGACAGTCCTACGAGCAGTACTTC. Drawing the rest from reference TRBV7-9 and TRBJ2-7, the complete variable domain is DTGVSQNPRHKITKRGQNVTFRCDPISEHNRLYWYRQTLGQGPEFLTYFQNEAQLEKSRLLSDRFSAERPKGSFSTLEIQRTEQGDSAMYLCASSLWDGQSYEQYFGPGTRLTVT.

Here the CDR3 DNA reads TGTGCCAGCAGCTTAGCGGATAGACAGAACTACGAGCAGTACTTC. The encoded protein is CASSLADRQNYEQYF. The rearrangement links TRBV7-9 to TRBJ2-7; a possible D gene is TRBD1 (5 bases). V was clipped by 0 bases and J by 3 bases, with 12 bases between them. The CDR3 is 15 residues long. The germline CDR1 and CDR2 sequences are SEHNR and FQNEAQ (reference sequence). Using reference TRBV7-9 and TRBJ2-7 for the parts outside the CDR3, the full variable domain is DTGVSQNPRHKITKRGQNVTFRCDPISEHNRLYWYRQTLGQGPEFLTYFQNEAQLEKSRLLSDRFSAERPKGSFSTLEIQRTEQGDSAMYLCASSLADRQNYEQYFGPGTRLTVT.

This clone was observed once. The germline gene is not matched at one end of the junction; a read error may be the cause. The chain couples TRBV10-3 to TRBJ1-5; 7 positions match TRBD1. The CDR3 covers 15 residues. Per germline, CDR1 ENHRY and CDR2 SYGVKD. Written as DNA, the CDR3 is TGTGCCGTCAGCAGGGACAGAGACGGCAATCAGCCCCAGCATTTT. Protein: CAVSRDRDGNQPQHF.

The CDR3 loop is CAWNLDRGHYGYTF. CDR3 DNA sequence: TGTGCCTGGAATTTGGACAGGGGGCACTATGGCTACACCTTC. The chain couples TRBV30 to TRBJ1-2, with 11 bases lining up with TRBD1. The CDR3 contains 14 residues. The germline CDR1 and CDR2 sequences are GTSNPN and SVGIG (reference sequence). V was pared by 4 bases and J by 3 bases, with 4 bases of the junction left unmatched.

This chain joins TRBV10-3 and TRBJ2-1; weak D call: TRBD2 (11 bases). There are 18 residues in the CDR3. Germline CDR1 is ENHRY and CDR2 is SYGVKD. The germline V and J ends were trimmed by 6 bases and 6 bases, with 27 bases remaining between them. The CDR3 DNA is TGTGCCATCAGGCCGGGACAGGGGCTACTAGCGGGAGCCAATGAGCAGTTCTTC. This translates into CAIRPGQGLLAGANEQFF.

The CDR3 DNA sequence: TGTGCCTGGGGCCCCGGGGTAACTTCACCCCTCCACTTT. Protein sequence: CAWGPGVTSPLHF. The chain employs TRBV30 and TRBJ1-6; D remains ambiguous. Germline V CDR1 and CDR2: GTSNPN, SVGIG (reference sequence). The CDR3 totals 13 residues. V was trimmed by 5 bases and J by 9 bases, leaving 14 bases between them.

This chain joins TRBV24-1 and TRBJ2-7; 9 bases are a match to TRBD1. CDR1 is KGHDR, CDR2 SFDVKD, per germline. V trimming: 4 bases; J trimming: 4 bases; junction bases outside the gene matches: 1. There are 13 residues in the CDR3. Written as DNA, the CDR3 is TGTGCCACCAGTGAGGGGACAGGGTACGAGCAGTACTTC. This sequence encodes CATSEGTGYEQYF.

V gene TRBV11-1 combines with J gene TRBJ2-5; 9 bases are shared with TRBD1. With 5 bases clipped from V and 4 bases from J, the junction kept 11 bases outside the gene matches. The CDR3 length is 16 residues. Germline V lookup: CDR1 SGHAT, CDR2 FQDESV (reference sequence). The CDR3 DNA is TGTGCCAGCAGCCACAGGGGGCTTACGGGGCTAGAGACCCAGTACTTC. Translated: CASSHRGLTGLETQYF. The full variable domain, with the rest looked up from reference TRBV11-1 and TRBJ2-5, is EAEVAQSPRYKITEKSQAVAFWCDPISGHATLYWYRQILGQGPELLVQFQDESVVDDSQLPKDRFSAERLKGVDSTLKIQPAELGDSAMYLCASSHRGLTGLETQYFGPGTRLLVL.

The sample holds one count of this clone. The rearrangement joins TRBV6-6 to TRBJ2-7, with 7 nucleotides matching TRBD1. Per germline, CDR1 MNHNY and CDR2 SVGAGI (reference sequence). The trim removed 10 bases at V and 0 bases at J, leaving 9 bases unmatched. The CDR3 covers 14 residues. CDR3 in DNA: TGTGCCAACCCCCCGACAGGGATCTCCTACGAGCAGTACTTC. Its translation: CANPPTGISYEQYF.

This chain uses TRBV7-9 with TRBJ2-7; 13 nucleotides line up with TRBD2. Germline loops: CDR1 SEHNR, CDR2 FQNEAQ (reference sequence). Unmatched junction bases numbered 8, after V lost 4 bases and J lost 2 bases. The CDR3 has 17 amino acids. CDR3 region: CASSSGGLAGATYEQYF. CDR3 DNA: TGTGCCAGCAGCTCAGGAGGACTAGCGGGAGCTACCTACGAGCAGTACTTC.